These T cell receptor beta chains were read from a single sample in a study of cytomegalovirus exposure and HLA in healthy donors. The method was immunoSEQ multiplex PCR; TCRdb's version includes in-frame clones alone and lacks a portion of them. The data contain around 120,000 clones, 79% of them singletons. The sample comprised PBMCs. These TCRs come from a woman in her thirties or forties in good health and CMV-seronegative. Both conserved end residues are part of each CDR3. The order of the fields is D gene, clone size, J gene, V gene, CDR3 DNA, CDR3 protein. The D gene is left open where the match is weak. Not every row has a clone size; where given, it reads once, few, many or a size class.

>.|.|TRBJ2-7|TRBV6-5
TGTGCCAGCAGTTACCGGGGGTCCTACGAGCAGTACTTC
CASSYRGSYEQYF
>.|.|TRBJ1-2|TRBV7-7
TGTGCCAGCAGCTTAGCCAGAAGCAGGGAAGCGATCTTCAACTATGGCTACACCTTC
CASSLARSREAIFNYGYTF
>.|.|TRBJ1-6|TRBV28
TGTGCCAGCAGTTCACAGAGCTCCTATAATTCACCCCTCCACTTT
CASSSQSSYNSPLHF
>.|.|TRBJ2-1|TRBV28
TGTGCCAGCAGTTTAGGCAACTACAATGAGCAGTTCTTC
CASSLGNYNEQFF
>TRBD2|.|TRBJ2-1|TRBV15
TGTGCCACCAGCAGAGATGCCGCCCAGCGGGGTGAGCAGTTCTTC
CATSRDAAQRGEQFF
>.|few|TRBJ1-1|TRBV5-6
TGTGCCAGCAGCCCCCTCGGGGAAACGGCTGAAGCTTTCTTT
CASSPLGETAEAFF
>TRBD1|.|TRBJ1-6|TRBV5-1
TGCGCCAGCAGCTTTTTCTCCGGGACAGGGAGTTCACCCCTCCACTTT
CASSFFSGTGSSPLHF
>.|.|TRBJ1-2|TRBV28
TGTGCCAGCACCGCGCAGTCGGGAATGTCCTATGGCTACACCTTC
CASTAQSGMSYGYTF
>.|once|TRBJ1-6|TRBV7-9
TGTTCCAGCAGCGAGTCAGGGGAGAGGACTTCACCCCTCCACTTT
CSSSESGERTSPLHF
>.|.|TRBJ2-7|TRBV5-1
TGCGCCAGCAGCTCAACAGGCTACGAGCAGTACTTC
CASSSTGYEQYF
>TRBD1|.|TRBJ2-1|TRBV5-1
TGCGCCAGCAGCTCTACCCCCGGGACAGGGTTCGGCTCCTACAATGAGCAGTTCTTC
CASSSTPGTGFGSYNEQFF
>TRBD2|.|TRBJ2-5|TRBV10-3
TGTGCCATCAGTGACGTAGCGGGGGGGTTCCAAGAGACCCAGTACTTC
CAISDVAGGFQETQYF
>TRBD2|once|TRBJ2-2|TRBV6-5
TGTGCCAGCAGTTGGACTAGCGGGGGGAGCACCGGGGAGCTGTTTTTT
CASSWTSGGSTGELFF
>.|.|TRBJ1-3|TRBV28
TGTGCCAGCAGCCCCTTCGGGATCTCTGGAAACACCATATATTTT
CASSPFGISGNTIYF
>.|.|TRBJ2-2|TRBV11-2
TGTGCCAGCAGCTCGCCAGGGGGGATGTACGGGGAGCTGTTTTTT
CASSSPGGMYGELFF
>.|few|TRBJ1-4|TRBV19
TGTGCCAGTAGTTCGGCCGGTCTAGGAAAGGAAAAACTGTTTTTT
CASSSAGLGKEKLFF
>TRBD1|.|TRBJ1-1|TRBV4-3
TGCGCCAGCAGCCAGGCCGACAGGGCTCCCATGAACACTGAAGCTTTCTTT
CASSQADRAPMNTEAFF
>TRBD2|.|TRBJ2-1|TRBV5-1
TGCGCCAGCAGCGGGTCCCTAGCGGGGGAAGGCAATGAGCAGTTCTTC
CASSGSLAGEGNEQFF
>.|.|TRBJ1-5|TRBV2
TGTGCCAGTCACAGGGATTCCAATCAGCCCCAGCATTTT
CASHRDSNQPQHF
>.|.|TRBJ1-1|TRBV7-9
TGTGCCAGCAGCGCCGGGACAATAAGTGGGTACACTGAAGCTTTCTTT
CASSAGTISGYTEAFF
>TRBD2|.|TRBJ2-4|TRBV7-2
TGTGCCAGCAGCTTAGCGCTTAGCGGGGGCCTAGCCAAAAACATTCAGTACTTC
CASSLALSGGLAKNIQYF
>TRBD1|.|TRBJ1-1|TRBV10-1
TGCGCCAGCAGCGCCGGGACAGGGGAGCAAGCTTTCTTT
CASSAGTGEQAFF
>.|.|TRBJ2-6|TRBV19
TGTGCCAGTAGTAACTCCGGGGCCAACGTCCTGACTTTC
CASSNSGANVLTF
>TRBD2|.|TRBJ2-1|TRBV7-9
TGTGCCAGCAGCTTAGCCCAGGCGGGAGGGGAAGCCCCGTTCTTC
CASSLAQAGGEAPFF
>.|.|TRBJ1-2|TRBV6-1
TGTGCCAGCAGTGAAAACAGGCGAACTAACTATGGCTACACCTTC
CASSENRRTNYGYTF
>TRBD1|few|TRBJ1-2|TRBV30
TGTGCCTGGAGTGGCCAGGGGGGCTATGGCTACACCTTC
CAWSGQGGYGYTF
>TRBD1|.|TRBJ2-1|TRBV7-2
TGTGCCAGCAGCGTAGGACAGGGGAACAATGAGCAGTTCTTC
CASSVGQGNNEQFF
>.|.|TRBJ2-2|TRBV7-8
TGTGCCAGCAGCTTAGGAATTTCACAGGGTAGAGCCGGGGAGCTGTTTTTT
CASSLGISQGRAGELFF
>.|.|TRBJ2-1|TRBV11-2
TGTGCCAGCAGCCCTAGATTGGGTATTTACAATGAGCAGTTCTTC
CASSPRLGIYNEQFF
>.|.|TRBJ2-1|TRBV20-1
TGCAGTGCACCGCAGGGGCCTGAGCAGTTCTTC
CSAPQGPEQFF
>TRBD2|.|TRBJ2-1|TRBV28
TGTGCCAGCAGCTCCCCTAGCGGGGGGTTCAATGAGCAGTTCTTC
CASSSPSGGFNEQFF
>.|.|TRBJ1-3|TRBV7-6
TGTGCCAGCAGCAATCGTCGTTCTGGAAACACCATATATTTT
CASSNRRSGNTIYF
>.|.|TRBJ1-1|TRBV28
TGTGCCAGCAGTTCGACGCGGGGTGAAGCTTTCTTT
CASSSTRGEAFF
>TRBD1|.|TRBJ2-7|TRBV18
TGTGCCAGCTCACGAGTTGCCGGGTCCGGGACAGGGATTCAGGCGGAACGATACGAGCAGTACTTC
CASSRVAGSGTGIQAERYEQYF
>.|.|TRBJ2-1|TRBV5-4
TGTGCCAGCGGCTCCCTTGAGTCCTACAATGAGCAGTTCTTC
CASGSLESYNEQFF
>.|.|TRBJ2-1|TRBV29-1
TGCAGCGTTGAACTCCGCGGGCCCTCCTACAATGAGCAGTTCTTC
CSVELRGPSYNEQFF
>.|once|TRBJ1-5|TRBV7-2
TGTGCCAGCAGCGCGCACAGGGCCCCAAATCAGCCCCAGCATTTT
CASSAHRAPNQPQHF
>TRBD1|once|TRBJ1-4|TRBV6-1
TGTGCCAGCAGACCGCAGGGGGCGAGAGAAAAACTGTTTTTT
CASRPQGAREKLFF
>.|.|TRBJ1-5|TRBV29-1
TGCAGCGTTGGGAGTCAGCCCCAGCATTTT
CSVGSQPQHF
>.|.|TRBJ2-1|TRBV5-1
TGCGCCAGCAGCTCCGGGGGACGCTCCTACAATGAGCAGTTCTTC
CASSSGGRSYNEQFF
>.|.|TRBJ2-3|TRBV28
TGTGCCAGCACCGCCTCGTTCCGGGGTACGCAGTATTTT
CASTASFRGTQYF
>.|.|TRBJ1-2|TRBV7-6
TGTGCCAGCAGCTTAGAAGAGGGCCTCGGCTATGGCTACACCTTC
CASSLEEGLGYGYTF
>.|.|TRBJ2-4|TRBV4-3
TGCGCCAGCAGCCAAAGCCGGGGAGTGAGGGACATTCAGTACTTC
CASSQSRGVRDIQYF
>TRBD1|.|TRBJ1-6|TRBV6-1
TGTGCCAGCAGTCCCGACAGGGTTAATTCACCCCTCCACTTT
CASSPDRVNSPLHF
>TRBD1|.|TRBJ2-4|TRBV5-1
TGCGCCAGCAGCCGCACAGGGGATATTCAGTACTTC
CASSRTGDIQYF
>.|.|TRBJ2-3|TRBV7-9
TGTGCCAGCAGCTTTCCGGGGGAAGAAGATACGCAGTATTTT
CASSFPGEEDTQYF
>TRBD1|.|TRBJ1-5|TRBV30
TGTGCCTGGAGCCGACAGGGGGGCGGTCAGCCCCAGCATTTT
CAWSRQGGGQPQHF
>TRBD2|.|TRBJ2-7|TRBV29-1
TGCAGCGTTAGCCTAGCGGGGCCCTACGAGCAGTACTTC
CSVSLAGPYEQYF
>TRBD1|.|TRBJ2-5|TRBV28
TGTGCCAGCAGCCCGCAGGGGGCCGCAGTCCAAGAGACCCAGTACTTC
CASSPQGAAVQETQYF
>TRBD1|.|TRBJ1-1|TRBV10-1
TGCGCCAGCAGTGGGACAGGGTCTAACACTGAAGCTTTCTTT
CASSGTGSNTEAFF